This T cell receptor beta chain stems from a study of cytomegalovirus exposure and HLA in healthy donors. Study results and limitations: Available immune exposure information was restricted to CMV serostatus only. Later findings reportedly placed an Asian-associated ancestry cluster below the approximately 700-donor mean for N-insertions. In a later analysis, compared with equally common non-associated chains, HLA-associated beta chains were more expanded. With high specificity and sensitivity, the classifier reportedly diagnosed cytomegalovirus status.

This clone was seen a handful of times. Antigen unknown. The CDR3 contains 18 residues. Germline CDR1 LGHNA, CDR2 YSLEER. The V gene lost 0 bases and the J gene lost 1 base, with 17 bases spanning the gap. It was with 60 Vbeta and 13 Jbeta primers that the PCR ran. Profiled with immunoSEQ multiplex PCR; TCRdb holds only in-frame clones, not every one. This sample has more than 90,000 clones, with 69% found just once. Sequencing was performed on PBMCs. This rearrangement joins TRBV4-3 to TRBJ2-3; no definite D call. The source is a man in his forties or fifties in good health and CMV-seronegative. The CDR3 sequence is CASSQEYSPYTGTDTQYF. In DNA form, the CDR3 reads TGCGCCAGCAGCCAAGAATACAGCCCCTATACGGGCACAGATACGCAGTATTTT.